Shown below are 28 T cell receptor beta chains from a single sample sequenced in a study of a mutant IDH1 vaccine in newly diagnosed glioma. Time point described: week 47, end of study. Doses comprised 300 ug of mutant IDH1 20-mer peptide each, plus topical imiquimod. The table came from immunoSEQ multiplex PCR; TCRdb's copy has only in-frame clones and leaves some out. This table has some 50,000 clones, approximately 88% appearing once. The antigens these receptors bind are not known. Sequenced here: PBMCs, sampled from a glioma patient whose treatment included an IDH1 peptide vaccine. The receptors derive from a woman in her 30s with glioma. Some clones in this sample may be carry-over from other donors' samples.

The chain is built from TRBV30 and TRBJ2-1; TRBD2 might be the D (5 bases). The length of the CDR3 is 15 residues. V was clipped by 4 bases and J by 0 bases, with 13 bases between them. Germline CDR1 GTSNPN, CDR2 SVGIG (reference sequence). CDR3 amino acids: CAWTQPGSSYNEQFF. The CDR3 DNA reads as TGTGCCTGGACCCAACCGGGGAGCTCCTACAATGAGCAGTTCTTC.

This clone is a singleton in its sample. This chain connects TRBV29-1 to TRBJ1-2, with a possible D match to TRBD1 (5 bases). The CDR3 is 13 residues long. The germline V gene has CDR1 SQVTM and CDR2 ANQGSEA. V was shortened by 5 bases and J by 0 bases, with 10 bases between the two germline ends. The CDR3 sequence is CSVLGGANYGYTF. The DNA for the CDR3 is TGCAGCGTTCTCGGGGGGGCTAACTATGGCTACACCTTC.

This clone has only one observation. The rearrangement uses TRBV10-2 and TRBJ2-2, with 11 bases lining up with TRBD1. This CDR3 contains 14 residues. CDR1 is WSHSY, CDR2 SAAADI, per germline. The V gene end was trimmed by 10 bases and the J gene end by 6 bases; junction bases not matched to a gene: 7. The CDR3 nucleotides read TGCGCCACAAATCCGGGACAGGGGGCCGGGGAGCTGTTTTTT. This translates into CATNPGQGAGELFF.

The chain is built from TRBV10-3 and TRBJ2-7, with TRBD1 matching 10 bases. The V segment lost 6 bases and the J segment 6 bases; nucleotides outside the gene matches: 11. Germline-derived CDR1 and CDR2 are ENHRY and SYGVKD. CDR3 length: 15 residues. The CDR3 loop is CAISKMTGGFGEQYF. As DNA, the CDR3 is TGTGCCATCAGCAAAATGACAGGGGGCTTTGGCGAGCAGTACTTC.

The chain joins TRBV7-9 to TRBJ2-2; 13 bases are a match to TRBD2. Germline V CDR1 and CDR2: SEHNR, FQNEAQ (reference sequence). Losses at the gene ends were 5 bases for V and 6 bases for J; bases not matched to a gene: 6. CDR3 length equals 16 residues. The CDR3 sequence: CASSATSGRSAGELFF. The CDR3 DNA reads as TGTGCCAGCAGCGCGACTAGCGGGAGGTCGGCCGGGGAGCTGTTTTTT.

This clone was detected only a few times. This chain connects TRBV2 to TRBJ1-1; a weak D match, TRBD1 (6 bases). The V end was cut by 7 bases, the J end by 11 bases, with 17 bases between. Germline CDR1 and CDR2: SNHLY and FYNNEI. The CDR3 totals 12 residues. The CDR3 DNA is TGTGCCAGCAACGAGGGGGGATTGGGGGCTTTCTTT. This sequence encodes CASNEGGLGAFF.

This chain connects TRBV6-1 to TRBJ1-3, with a weak D call TRBD1 (5 bases). V shed 1 base and J shed 0 bases, with 7 bases lying between them. Germline loops: CDR1 MNHNS, CDR2 SASEGT. The CDR3 runs 15 residues. CDR3: CASSEGTLSGNTIYF. The CDR3, as DNA: TGTGCCAGCAGTGAAGGGACACTCTCTGGAAACACCATATATTTT.

V is TRBV5-1 and J is TRBJ1-2; D may be TRBD1 (5 bases). V lost 7 bases and J lost 9, with 28 bases in between. This CDR3 is 16 amino acids long. Germline V gene sequence: CDR1 SGHRS, CDR2 YFSETQ. CDR3 region: CASGRGGEALGVSYTF. The CDR3 DNA is TGCGCCAGCGGGCGAGGAGGGGAGGCTTTGGGTGTGAGCTACACCTTC.

CDR3 protein: CAWRFGQGNYGYTF. The DNA of the CDR3 is TGTGCCTGGAGGTTTGGGCAGGGGAACTATGGCTACACCTTC. The chain is built from TRBV30 and TRBJ1-2; D might be TRBD1 (6 bases). Germline V gives CDR1 GTSNPN, CDR2 SVGIG (reference sequence). This CDR3 comprises 14 residues. V lost 3 bases and J lost 2, with 13 bases in between.

The chain links TRBV6-5 to TRBJ1-2, with D tentatively TRBD1 (5 bases). The CDR3 extends over 15 amino acids. The V gene's germline CDR1 is MNHEY and CDR2 SVGAGI. V was shortened by 4 bases and J by 4 bases, with 16 bases between the two germline ends. In DNA form, the CDR3 reads TGTGCCAGCAGTTCCATCCTAGACAGTCTCTATGGCTACACCTTC. Protein: CASSSILDSLYGYTF.

Notes on this clone: This specimen includes other DNA sequences encoding the same CDR3. This chain links TRBV20-1 with TRBJ1-1; D is unresolved. Trimming pared 3 bases from V and 1 base from J, leaving 3 bases between. This CDR3 has 11 residues. Germline V gene sequence: CDR1 DFQATT, CDR2 SNEGSKA (reference sequence). The CDR3, as DNA: TGCAGTGCTAGCGAGAACACTGAAGCTTTCTTT. It translates to CSASENTEAFF.

The chain joins TRBV5-8 to TRBJ2-7; 10 bases line up with TRBD1. The CDR3 is 15 amino acids. J was trimmed by 4 bases and V by 2 bases; bases with no gene match: 6. Germline V gives CDR1 SGHTS, CDR2 YDEGEE. The CDR3 DNA follows: TGTGCCAGCAGCTTATGGACAGGGGGTACATACGAGCAGTACTTC. Translating gives CASSLWTGGTYEQYF.

This chain uses TRBV11-1 with TRBJ2-1; maybe TRBD2 (6 bases). The CDR3 sequence is 14 residues long. Deletions cut 5 bases from V and 4 bases from J, with 12 bases between. The germline CDR1 and CDR2 sequences are SGHAT and FQDESV (reference sequence). The CDR3 bases are TGTGCCAGCAGCCGGGGGACCCTGTACAATGAGCAGTTCTTC. It translates to CASSRGTLYNEQFF.

The chain has TRBV7-9 and TRBJ2-1, with 12 bases fitting TRBD2. The CDR3 covers 15 residues. The germline V gene has CDR1 SEHNR and CDR2 FQNEAQ (reference sequence). V was pared by 3 bases and J by 9 bases, with 6 bases of the junction left unmatched. The CDR3, as DNA: TGTGCCAGCAGCTTTCTAGCGGGGGGGCAGAGTGAGCAGTTCTTC. It specifies CASSFLAGGQSEQFF.

The rearrangement links TRBV6-5 to TRBJ1-3; D unclear. This CDR3 contains 14 residues. Trimming left V 3 bases short and J 4 bases short, with 10 bases between. The germline V gene has CDR1 MNHEY and CDR2 SVGAGI. CDR3 coding DNA: TGTGCCAGCAGTTATTCTGGGGTCGGAAACACCATATATTTT. Encoded protein: CASSYSGVGNTIYF.

This clone was detected only a few times. The chain recombines TRBV6-5 with TRBJ1-4, with D maybe TRBD1 (5 bases). Trimming took off 2 bases at V and 10 bases at J, with 14 bases between the two ends. Germline V gene lookup returns CDR1 MNHEY and CDR2 SVGAGI. The CDR3 contains 14 residues. CDR3 residues: CASSYGARGAKLFF. DNA of the CDR3: TGTGCCAGCAGTTACGGGGCACGAGGGGCAAAACTGTTTTTT.

Comment on this clone: One end of the junction does not line up with germline, which may come from a read error. The J gene is TRBJ2-2, the V gene TRBV5-8; TRBD1 is a possible D gene (6 bases). The CDR3 contains 17 residues. CDR1 is SGHTS, CDR2 YDEGEE, per germline. CDR3 nucleotides: TGTGCCAGCAGTTTGGTGGTAGGGGGACGGCACACCGGGGAGCTGTTTTTT. It yields the protein CASSLVVGGRHTGELFF.

This chain uses TRBV2 with TRBJ1-1; D call uncertain. The length of the CDR3 is 13 residues. Germline CDR1 and CDR2: SNHLY and FYNNEI. V lost 3 bases to trimming and J lost 4 bases, with 9 bases between them. In DNA, the CDR3 is TGTGCCAGCAGTGATCCCCTGCGCACTGAAGCTTTCTTT. Protein product: CASSDPLRTEAFF.

The V call is TRBV9, the J call TRBJ2-5, with D possibly matching TRBD2 (5 bases). The CDR3 length is 13 residues. Germline V lookup: CDR1 SGDLS, CDR2 YYNGEE. V shed 3 bases and J shed 4 bases, with 10 bases lying between them. CDR3 bases: TGTGCCAGCAGCGGGAGGTCCGGAGAGACCCAGTACTTC. Protein: CASSGRSGETQYF. The whole variable domain, filled in from reference TRBV9 and TRBJ2-5, reads DSGVTQTPKHLITATGQRVTLRCSPRSGDLSVYWYQQSLDQGLQFLIQYYNGEERAKGNILERFSAQQFPDLHSELNLSSLELGDSALYFCASSGRSGETQYFGPGTRLLVL.

J is TRBJ2-1 and V is TRBV20-1, with D possibly TRBD1 on 6 matching bases. V was trimmed by 5 bases and J by 8 bases, leaving 10 bases between them. Germline assignment: CDR1 DFQATT and CDR2 SNEGSKA (reference sequence). The CDR3 totals 11 residues. The CDR3 here is CSASKGDEQFF. The CDR3 region has the DNA TGCAGTGCTTCAAAGGGGGATGAGCAGTTCTTC.

The CDR3 loop is CSVEDLAGGFTGELFF. CDR3 sequence (DNA): TGCAGCGTTGAAGATTTAGCGGGAGGTTTCACCGGGGAGCTGTTTTTT. The chain carries TRBV29-1 and TRBJ2-2; 10 bases line up with TRBD2. V shed 0 bases and J 4 bases; nucleotides not matched to a gene: 5. Germline V gene data show CDR1 as SQVTM and CDR2 as ANQGSEA. The CDR3 is 16 amino acids.

This clone was counted once. V is TRBV6-5 and J is TRBJ2-2, with D unclear. Trimming shortened V by 5 bases and J by 1 base, and 11 bases separated the two germline ends. The CDR3 totals 15 residues. Germline V gene data show CDR1 as MNHEY and CDR2 as SVGAGI. CDR3 protein: CASSLAVLNTGELFF. Here the CDR3 DNA reads TGTGCCAGCAGTCTGGCAGTACTGAACACCGGGGAGCTGTTTTTT.

This clone was observed once. V gene TRBV7-2 combines with J gene TRBJ2-7, with TRBD2 matching 9 bases. CDR1 is SGHTA, CDR2 FQGNSA, per germline. This CDR3 region has 19 residues. V lost 1 base and J lost 3; bases outside the gene matches: 16. The CDR3 coding sequence is TGTGCCAGCAGCTTAGAAGTGGACGGGACTAGCAGGTGGGACTACGAGCAGTACTTC. Its protein product is CASSLEVDGTSRWDYEQYF.

This chain joins TRBV7-9 and TRBJ1-4, with 7 bases lining up with TRBD1. Trimming removed 5 bases from V and 3 bases from J; junction bases left unmatched: 6. The CDR3 covers 15 residues. Germline lookup yields CDR1 SEHNR and CDR2 FQNEAQ (reference sequence). CDR3 in amino acids: CASSLTGEANEKLFF. CDR3 in DNA: TGTGCCAGCAGCCTTACAGGGGAGGCTAATGAAAAACTGTTTTTT.

The rearrangement uses TRBV5-6 and TRBJ1-1; D gene unclear. The germline V gene has CDR1 SGHDT and CDR2 YYEEEE. CDR3 size: 13 residues. V lost 1 base and J 5 bases, leaving 9 bases between the germline ends. For the CDR3, the DNA is TGTGCCAGCAGCTTGAGCAGGAGGACTGAAGCTTTCTTT. It specifies CASSLSRRTEAFF.

This chain links TRBV11-2 with TRBJ1-1; no definite D call. Per the germline V gene, CDR1 is SGHAT and CDR2 is FQNNGV. The CDR3 runs 13 residues. Trimming pared 0 bases from V and 0 bases from J, leaving 2 bases between. The DNA for the CDR3 is TGTGCCAGCAGCTTAGAGGTGAACACTGAAGCTTTCTTT. Translation gives CASSLEVNTEAFF.

The chain combines TRBV2 with TRBJ2-5; the D gene could be TRBD1 or TRBD2 (5 bases each). The germline V gene encodes CDR1 SNHLY and CDR2 FYNNEI. V shed 6 bases and J shed 1 base, with 18 bases lying between them. The CDR3 totals 16 residues. In DNA, the CDR3 is TGTGCCAGCAGATTAGAGTCGGGTGGGGGCCAAGAGACCCAGTACTTC. Translation: CASRLESGGGQETQYF. The complete variable domain, with remaining parts taken from reference TRBV2 and TRBJ2-5, reads EPEVTQTPSHQVTQMGQEVILRCVPISNHLYFYWYRQILGQKVEFLVSFYNNEISEKSEIFDDQFSVERPDGSNFTLKIRSTKLEDSAMYFCASRLESGGGQETQYFGPGTRLLVL.

The chain joins TRBV7-8 to TRBJ1-2, with D unclear. This CDR3 comprises 13 residues. V was cut by 4 bases and J by 0 bases, with 6 bases left in between. Germline V CDR1 and CDR2: SGHVS, FQNEAQ. In DNA form, the CDR3 reads TGTGCCAGCAGCTCCGGGACTAACTATGGCTACACCTTC. This translates into CASSSGTNYGYTF.